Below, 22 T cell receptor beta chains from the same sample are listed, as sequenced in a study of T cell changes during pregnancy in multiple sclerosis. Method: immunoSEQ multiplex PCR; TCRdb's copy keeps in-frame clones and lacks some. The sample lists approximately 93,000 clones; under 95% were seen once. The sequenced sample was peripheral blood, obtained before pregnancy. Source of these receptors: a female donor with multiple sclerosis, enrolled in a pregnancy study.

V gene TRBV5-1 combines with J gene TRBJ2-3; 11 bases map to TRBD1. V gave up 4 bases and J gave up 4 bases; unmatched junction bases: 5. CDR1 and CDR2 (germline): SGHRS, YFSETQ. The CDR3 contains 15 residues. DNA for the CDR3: TGCGCCAGCAGCCGGGACAGGGGGAAGGCAGATACGCAGTATTTT. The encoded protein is CASSRDRGKADTQYF. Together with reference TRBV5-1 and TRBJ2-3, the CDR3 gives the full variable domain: KAGVTQTPRYLIKTRGQQVTLSCSPISGHRSVSWYQQTPGQGLQFLFEYFSETQRNKGNFPGRFSGRQFSNSRSEMNVSTLELGDSALYLCASSRDRGKADTQYFGPGTRLTVL.

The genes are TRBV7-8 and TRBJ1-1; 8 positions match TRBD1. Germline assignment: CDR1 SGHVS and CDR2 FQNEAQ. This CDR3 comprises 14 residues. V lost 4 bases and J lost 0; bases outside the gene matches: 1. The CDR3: CASSSTGVNTEAFF. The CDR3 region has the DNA TGTGCCAGCAGCTCGACAGGGGTGAACACTGAAGCTTTCTTT.

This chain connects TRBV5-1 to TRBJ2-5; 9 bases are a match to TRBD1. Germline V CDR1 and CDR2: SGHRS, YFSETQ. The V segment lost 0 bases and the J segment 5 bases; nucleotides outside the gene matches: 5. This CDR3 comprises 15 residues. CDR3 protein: CASSLGKDRGETQYF. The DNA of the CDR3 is TGCGCCAGCAGCTTGGGGAAAGACAGGGGGGAGACCCAGTACTTC.

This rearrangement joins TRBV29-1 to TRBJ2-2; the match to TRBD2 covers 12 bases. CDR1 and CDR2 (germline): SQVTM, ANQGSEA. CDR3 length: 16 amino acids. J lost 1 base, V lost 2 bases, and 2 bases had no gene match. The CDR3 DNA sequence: TGCAGCGTTGAACTAGCGGGGGGGAGGAACACCGGGGAGCTGTTTTTT. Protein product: CSVELAGGRNTGELFF.

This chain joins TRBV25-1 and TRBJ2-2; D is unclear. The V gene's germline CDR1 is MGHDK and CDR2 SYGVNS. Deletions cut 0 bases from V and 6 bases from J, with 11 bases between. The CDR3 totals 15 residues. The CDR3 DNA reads TGTGCCAGCAGTGAATATTATCCTACTCCCGGGGAGCTGTTTTTT. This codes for CASSEYYPTPGELFF.

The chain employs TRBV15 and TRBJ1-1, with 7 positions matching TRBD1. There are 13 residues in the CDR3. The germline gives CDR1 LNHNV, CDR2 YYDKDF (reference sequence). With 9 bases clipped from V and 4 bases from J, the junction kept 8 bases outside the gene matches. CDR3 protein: CATRGWDSTEAFF. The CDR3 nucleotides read TGTGCCACTCGGGGTTGGGACAGCACTGAAGCTTTCTTT.

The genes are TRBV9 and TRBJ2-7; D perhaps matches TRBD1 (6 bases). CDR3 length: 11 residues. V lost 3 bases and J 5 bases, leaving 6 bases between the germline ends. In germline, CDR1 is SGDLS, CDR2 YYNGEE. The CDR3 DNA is TGTGCCAGCAGCGAGGGGGACGAGCAGTACTTC. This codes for CASSEGDEQYF.

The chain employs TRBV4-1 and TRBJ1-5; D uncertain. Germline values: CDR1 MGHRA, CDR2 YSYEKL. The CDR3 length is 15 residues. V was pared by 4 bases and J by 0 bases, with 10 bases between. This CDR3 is CASSLENYSNQPQHF. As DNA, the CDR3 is TGCGCCAGCAGCCTTGAAAACTATAGCAATCAGCCCCAGCATTTT.

The CDR3 nucleotides are TGTGCCACCAGTGAGACAGGATATAGCAATCAGCCCCAGCATTTT. As protein: CATSETGYSNQPQHF. The rearrangement joins TRBV15 to TRBJ1-5, with D maybe TRBD1 (6 bases). Germline-derived CDR1 and CDR2 are LNHNV and YYDKDF (reference sequence). The CDR3 extends over 15 amino acids. The ends were cut back, 6 bases at V and 0 bases at J, with 12 bases in the middle.

The CDR3 sequence: CASSKGLAGLETQYF. The CDR3 nucleotides are TGTGCCAGCAGCAAGGGACTAGCGGGTCTTGAGACCCAGTACTTC. The chain is built from TRBV5-8 and TRBJ2-5; 12 bases are shared with TRBD2. The CDR3 has 15 amino acids. With V trimmed by 4 bases and J by 5 bases, 6 bases remained unmatched. Germline V gene lookup returns CDR1 SGHTS and CDR2 YDEGEE.

CDR3 loop: CSVDVSESSYNEQFF. The CDR3 DNA reads TGCAGCGTTGACGTTAGCGAGAGCTCCTACAATGAGCAGTTCTTC. This sequence joins TRBV29-1 and TRBJ2-1; perhaps TRBD2 as D (5 bases). Germline lookup yields CDR1 SQVTM and CDR2 ANQGSEA. This CDR3 has 15 residues. The V and J ends lost 3 bases and 0 bases respectively, with 12 bases between them.

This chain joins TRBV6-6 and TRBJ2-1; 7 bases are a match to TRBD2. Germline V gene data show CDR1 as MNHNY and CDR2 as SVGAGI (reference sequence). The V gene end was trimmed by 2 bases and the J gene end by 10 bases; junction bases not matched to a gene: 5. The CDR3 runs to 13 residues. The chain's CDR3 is CASSYEGGNEQFF. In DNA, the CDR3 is TGTGCCAGCAGTTACGAGGGAGGGAACGAGCAGTTCTTC.

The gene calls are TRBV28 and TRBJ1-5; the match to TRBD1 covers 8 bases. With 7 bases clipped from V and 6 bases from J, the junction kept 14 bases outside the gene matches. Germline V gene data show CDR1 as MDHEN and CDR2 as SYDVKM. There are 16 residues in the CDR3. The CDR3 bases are TGTGCCAGCACCCCCAGGGGCAGGGGGCGCGTTCAGCCCCAGCATTTT. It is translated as CASTPRGRGRVQPQHF.

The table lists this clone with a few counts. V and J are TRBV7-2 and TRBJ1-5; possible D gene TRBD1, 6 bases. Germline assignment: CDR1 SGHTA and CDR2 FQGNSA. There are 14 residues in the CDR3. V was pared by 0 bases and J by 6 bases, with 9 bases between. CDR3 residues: CASSLAGGPQPQHF. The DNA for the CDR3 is TGTGCCAGCAGCTTAGCGGGGGGGCCTCAGCCCCAGCATTTT. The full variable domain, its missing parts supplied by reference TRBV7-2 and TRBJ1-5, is GAGVSQSPSNKVTEKGKDVELRCDPISGHTALYWYRQSLGQGLEFLIYFQGNSAPDKSGLPSDRFSAERTGGSVSTLTIQRTQQEDSAVYLCASSLAGGPQPQHFGDGTRLSIL.

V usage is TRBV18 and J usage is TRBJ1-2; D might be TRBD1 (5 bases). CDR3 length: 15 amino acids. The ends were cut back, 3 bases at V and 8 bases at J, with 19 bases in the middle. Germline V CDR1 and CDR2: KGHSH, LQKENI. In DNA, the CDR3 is TGTGCCAGCTCACCGACCTCCGGGGGTGATATCGGCTACACCTTC. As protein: CASSPTSGGDIGYTF.

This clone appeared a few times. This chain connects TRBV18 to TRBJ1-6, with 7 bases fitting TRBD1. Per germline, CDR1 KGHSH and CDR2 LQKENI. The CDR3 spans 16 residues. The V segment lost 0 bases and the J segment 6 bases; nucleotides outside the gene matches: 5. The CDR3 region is CASSPPGAGGNSPLHF. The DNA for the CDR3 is TGTGCCAGCTCACCACCTGGCGCAGGGGGTAATTCACCCCTCCACTTT.

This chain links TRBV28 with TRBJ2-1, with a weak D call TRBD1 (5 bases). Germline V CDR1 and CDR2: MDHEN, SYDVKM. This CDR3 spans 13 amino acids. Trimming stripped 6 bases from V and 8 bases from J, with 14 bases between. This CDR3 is CASSQQGVHEQFF. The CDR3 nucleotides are TGTGCCAGCAGCCAACAAGGGGTGCATGAGCAGTTCTTC.

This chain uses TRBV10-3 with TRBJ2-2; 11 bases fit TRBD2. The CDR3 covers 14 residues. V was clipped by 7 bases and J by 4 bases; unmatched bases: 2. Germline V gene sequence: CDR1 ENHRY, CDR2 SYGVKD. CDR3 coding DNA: TGTGCCATCACTGGACTAGCGGGCACCGGGGAGCTGTTTTTT. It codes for CAITGLAGTGELFF.

The CDR3 protein is CASSQGQSLYGYTF. The CDR3 nucleotides read TGCGCCAGCAGCCAGGGACAGTCCCTTTATGGCTACACCTTC. The rearrangement uses TRBV4-1 and TRBJ1-2, with 7 bases lining up with TRBD1. The CDR3 spans 14 residues. Germline V gene data show CDR1 as MGHRA and CDR2 as YSYEKL. With 3 bases clipped from V and 5 bases from J, the junction kept 6 bases outside the gene matches.

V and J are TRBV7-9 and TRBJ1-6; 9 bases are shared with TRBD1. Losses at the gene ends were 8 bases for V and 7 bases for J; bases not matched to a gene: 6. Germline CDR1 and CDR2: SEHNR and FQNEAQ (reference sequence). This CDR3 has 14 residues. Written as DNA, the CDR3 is TGTGCCAGCGGACAGGGGAATTCGAATTCACCCCTCCACTTT. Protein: CASGQGNSNSPLHF. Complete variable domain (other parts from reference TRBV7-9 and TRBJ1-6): DTGVSQNPRHKITKRGQNVTFRCDPISEHNRLYWYRQTLGQGPEFLTYFQNEAQLEKSRLLSDRFSAERPKGSFSTLEIQRTEQGDSAMYLCASGQGNSNSPLHFGNGTRLTVT.

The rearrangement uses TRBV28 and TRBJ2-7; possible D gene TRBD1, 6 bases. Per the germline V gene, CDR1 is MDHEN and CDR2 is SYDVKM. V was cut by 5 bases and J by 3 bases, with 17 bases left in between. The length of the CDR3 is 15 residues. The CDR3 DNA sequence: TGTGCCAGCAGTCCCCCGGGCAGGGGAAGCTACGAGCAGTACTTC. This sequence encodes CASSPPGRGSYEQYF. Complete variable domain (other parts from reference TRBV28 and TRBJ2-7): DVKVTQSSRYLVKRTGEKVFLECVQDMDHENMFWYRQDPGLGLRLIYFSYDVKMKEKGDIPEGYSVSREKKERFSLILESASTNQTSMYLCASSPPGRGSYEQYFGPGTRLTVT.

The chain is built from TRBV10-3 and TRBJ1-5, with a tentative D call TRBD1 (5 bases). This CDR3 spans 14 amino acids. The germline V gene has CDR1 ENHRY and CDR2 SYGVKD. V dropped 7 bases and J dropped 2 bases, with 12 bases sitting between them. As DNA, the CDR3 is TGTGCCATCAAGGAGGGGCAGGGCAATCAGCCCCAGCATTTT. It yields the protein CAIKEGQGNQPQHF.